This TCR beta chain was retrieved from a study of glioma-infiltrating T cells after dendritic cell vaccination. Sequenced by immunoSEQ multiplex PCR; TCRdb stores in-frame clones only, minus some. The data show tens of thousands of clones, around four fifths seen once. Time point reported: after dendritic cell vaccination, including at tumor progression/relapse. No glioblastoma patient carried an isocitrate dehydrogenase mutation. Sequenced here: blood, sampled after dendritic cell vaccination. This receptor was identified in a human donor with glioblastoma.

The CDR3, as DNA: TGTGCCAGCATGCAGGGGCCGAACACCGGGGAGCTGTTTTTT. It translates to CASMQGPNTGELFF. This chain connects TRBV14 to TRBJ2-2; D might be TRBD1 (6 bases). CDR3 size: 14 residues. Germline V gene sequence: CDR1 SGHDN, CDR2 FVKESK. V was shortened by 7 bases and J by 0 bases, with 9 bases between the two germline ends.